This T cell receptor beta chain was recorded in a study of cytomegalovirus exposure and HLA in healthy donors. PCR amplification relied on 60 Vbeta primers (plus 13 Jbeta primers). This table comes from immunoSEQ multiplex PCR, and its TCRdb copy is limited to in-frame clones, with some not included. The sample lists 150,000 to 200,000 clones, roughly four fifths occurring once. V was cut by 2 bases and J by 11 bases, with 16 bases left in between. CDR1 and CDR2 (germline): SGHRS, YFSETQ. The CDR3 is made up of 13 amino acids. The genes are TRBV5-1 and TRBJ1-1, with D possibly matching TRBD1 (5 bases). The TCR sequence derives from a woman in her forties in good health and CMV-seronegative. What was sequenced was PBMCs. CDR3 in amino acids: CASSFSGGKWAFF. CDR3 nucleotides: TGCGCCAGCAGCTTTTCGGGGGGGAAATGGGCTTTCTTT.